The next 32 T cell receptor beta chains were all read from a single sample in a study of lymphopenia after photon versus proton radiotherapy. The protocol was immunoSEQ multiplex PCR, while the TCRdb copy is restricted to in-frame clones and leaves out a portion. Of some 25,000 clones listed, 90% are singletons. Source: peripheral blood, taken from a patient treated with photon-based radiotherapy. The receptors shown here come from a woman aged 45-60 years with cholangiocarcinoma.

The CDR3 DNA is TGCGCCAGCCAGACTCTTTACAGGGGATCGACTGAAGCTTTCTTT. Its protein product is CASQTLYRGSTEAFF. This sequence joins TRBV10-2 and TRBJ1-1; 7 nucleotides align to TRBD1. Germline loops: CDR1 WSHSY, CDR2 SAAADI. V was pared by 8 bases and J by 5 bases, with 14 bases of the junction left unmatched. This CDR3 comprises 15 residues.

V usage is TRBV6-5 and J usage is TRBJ1-4; perhaps TRBD1 as D (5 bases). CDR1 MNHEY and CDR2 SVGAGI come from the germline V gene. The CDR3 contains 13 residues. V lost 8 bases and J lost 8, with 15 bases in between. The CDR3 protein is CASRDVRLEKLFF. The CDR3 DNA reads as TGTGCCAGCCGGGACGTTAGATTGGAAAAACTGTTTTTT.

The rearrangement links TRBV7-2 to TRBJ2-1; 12 bases align to TRBD2. CDR3 length: 15 residues. The V gene end was trimmed by 3 bases and the J gene end by 9 bases; junction bases not matched to a gene: 6. CDR1 and CDR2 (germline): SGHTA, FQGNSA. The DNA of the CDR3 is TGTGCCAGCAGCTTTGAACTAGCGGGGGGACGTGAGCAGTTCTTC. As protein: CASSFELAGGREQFF.

This clone was counted between two and nine times. The rearrangement links TRBV14 to TRBJ1-2; D call uncertain. CDR3 length: 15 residues. Germline V gene lookup returns CDR1 SGHDN and CDR2 FVKESK. V was cut by 3 bases and J by 2 bases, with 13 bases left in between. The CDR3 DNA sequence: TGTGCCAGCAGCCAGTTCCCGGGTTGGAACTATGGCTACACCTTC. This gives the protein CASSQFPGWNYGYTF.

The rearrangement joins TRBV7-2 to TRBJ1-2; 8 bases are shared with TRBD1. Germline V gives CDR1 SGHTA, CDR2 FQGNSA. The trim removed 5 bases at V and 7 bases at J, leaving 12 bases unmatched. This CDR3 contains 15 residues. CDR3 amino acids: CASSDNGQGTAGYTF. The CDR3 DNA follows: TGTGCCAGCAGCGACAACGGACAGGGAACCGCTGGCTACACCTTC.

The J gene is TRBJ1-6, the V gene TRBV19; 7 positions match TRBD1. This CDR3 has 14 amino acids. The junction had 6 bases not matched to a gene; V was cut back by 6 bases and J by 7 bases. Germline lookup yields CDR1 LNHDA and CDR2 SQIVND (reference sequence). CDR3 protein: CASSPGQPNSPLHF. The CDR3, as DNA: TGTGCCAGTAGCCCGGGACAGCCAAATTCACCCCTCCACTTT. Full variable domain (outside the CDR3, taken from reference TRBV19 and TRBJ1-6): DGGITQSPKYLFRKEGQNVTLSCEQNLNHDAMYWYRQDPGQGLRLIYYSQIVNDFQKGDIAEGYSVSREKKESFPLTVTSAQKNPTAFYLCASSPGQPNSPLHFGNGTRLTVT.

This chain connects TRBV7-9 to TRBJ1-2, with TRBD1 as a possible D gene (6 bases). The ends were cut back, 3 bases at V and 5 bases at J, with 10 bases in the middle. Germline CDR1 is SEHNR and CDR2 is FQNEAQ (reference sequence). There are 13 residues in the CDR3. The CDR3 spells CASSLGGPYGYTF. The CDR3 coding sequence is TGTGCCAGCAGCTTGGGGGGCCCTTATGGCTACACCTTC.

J is TRBJ1-3 and V is TRBV5-1; no reliable D call. V was clipped by 1 base and J by 0 bases, with 11 bases between them. Germline V gives CDR1 SGHRS, CDR2 YFSETQ. The CDR3 runs to 16 residues. CDR3 sequence: CASSLSLGSSGNTIYF. CDR3 nucleotide sequence: TGCGCCAGCAGCTTGTCGTTAGGGTCCTCTGGAAACACCATATATTTT.

The rearrangement uses TRBV27 and TRBJ2-7; possibly TRBD1 or TRBD2 for D (6 bases each). Germline V lookup: CDR1 MNHEY, CDR2 SMNVEV (reference sequence). The CDR3 length is 14 residues. V dropped 7 bases and J dropped 0 bases, with 13 bases sitting between them. The CDR3 here is CASTRGGGSYEQYF. CDR3 bases: TGTGCCAGCACCCGAGGAGGGGGCTCCTACGAGCAGTACTTC.

V and J are TRBV19 and TRBJ1-1; D ambiguous. This CDR3 comprises 15 residues. V was trimmed by 6 bases and J by 3 bases, leaving 17 bases between them. In germline, CDR1 is LNHDA, CDR2 SQIVND (reference sequence). CDR3 nucleotides: TGTGCCAGTAGGGGTCCCATAGGACCGTACACTGAAGCTTTCTTT. This codes for CASRGPIGPYTEAFF.

This clone has just a few counts. The chain uses TRBV2 and TRBJ1-4; D is ambiguous. This CDR3 spans 13 amino acids. The V gene lost 8 bases and the J gene lost 6 bases, with 13 bases spanning the gap. CDR1 and CDR2 (germline): SNHLY, FYNNEI. The CDR3 sequence: CASHRVFHEKLFF. Written as DNA, the CDR3 is TGTGCCAGCCACCGAGTGTTTCATGAAAAACTGTTTTTT.

This chain connects TRBV4-1 to TRBJ2-1; 7 nucleotides match TRBD1. With 4 bases clipped from V and 4 bases from J, the junction kept 1 base outside the gene matches. CDR3 length: 13 residues. Germline CDR1 reads MGHRA; CDR2 reads YSYEKL. This chain's CDR3 is CASSRDSYNEQFF. In nucleotides, the CDR3 is TGCGCCAGCAGCCGGGACAGTTACAATGAGCAGTTCTTC.

This sequence joins TRBV10-1 and TRBJ2-1; 13 bases line up with TRBD2. V lost 2 bases, J lost 2 bases, and 9 bases stayed unmatched. The germline V gene encodes CDR1 WNHNN and CDR2 SYGVQD (reference sequence). This CDR3 comprises 19 residues. DNA for the CDR3: TGCGCCAGCAGTGAGCCAGAGACTAGCGGGGGGCGAACCTACAATGAGCAGTTCTTC. It encodes CASSEPETSGGRTYNEQFF.

V is TRBV19 and J is TRBJ2-1; TRBD2 agrees at 9 bases. In germline, CDR1 is LNHDA, CDR2 SQIVND (reference sequence). With 8 bases clipped from V and 0 bases from J, the junction kept 11 bases outside the gene matches. The CDR3 has 17 amino acids. The CDR3 DNA follows: TGTGCCAGTGCTGGGCTAGCGGGAATGAGCTCCTACAATGAGCAGTTCTTC. It translates to CASAGLAGMSSYNEQFF.

This clone showed up just once. In DNA, the CDR3 is TGTGCCAGCAGCGACAGGGTCAAGTTCTTC. It yields the protein CASSDRVKFF. The J gene is TRBJ2-1, the V gene TRBV7-9; 7 bases map to TRBD1. Unmatched junction bases numbered 3, after V lost 5 bases and J lost 14 bases. The CDR3 is made up of 10 amino acids. Germline lookup yields CDR1 SEHNR and CDR2 FQNEAQ (reference sequence).

This clone was seen a single time. The chain employs TRBV2 and TRBJ2-1, with TRBD2 matching 8 bases. With 5 bases clipped from V and 5 bases from J, the junction kept 8 bases outside the gene matches. Germline assignment: CDR1 SNHLY and CDR2 FYNNEI. The CDR3 totals 15 residues. The chain's CDR3 is CASSPGLGVHNEQFF. The CDR3 nucleotides are TGTGCCAGCAGTCCGGGACTAGGAGTCCACAATGAGCAGTTCTTC.

The chain combines TRBV18 with TRBJ2-7; D possibly corresponds to TRBD2 (5 bases). The CDR3 consists of 13 residues. Germline CDR1 and CDR2: KGHSH and LQKENI. V was clipped by 3 bases and J by 1 base, with 7 bases between them. The CDR3: CASSPSGSYEQYF. The CDR3, as DNA: TGTGCCAGCTCACCGTCGGGATCCTACGAGCAGTACTTC.

This chain links TRBV11-3 with TRBJ2-2; a possible D gene is TRBD1 (5 bases). Germline loops: CDR1 SGHNT, CDR2 YENEEA. V was clipped by 1 base and J by 0 bases, with 12 bases between them. The CDR3 covers 17 residues. CDR3 loop: CASSLGSTGANTGELFF. The CDR3, as DNA: TGTGCCAGCAGCTTAGGGTCAACAGGTGCGAACACCGGGGAGCTGTTTTTT. Looking up the rest from reference TRBV11-3 and TRBJ2-2 gives the full variable domain: EAGVVQSPRYKIIEKKQPVAFWCNPISGHNTLYWYLQNLGQGPELLIRYENEEAVDDSQLPKDRFSAERLKGVDSTLKIQPAELGDSAVYLCASSLGSTGANTGELFFGEGSRLTVL.

The V call is TRBV13, the J call TRBJ1-1, with 7 bases fitting TRBD1. This CDR3 comprises 14 residues. The junction had 6 bases not matched to a gene; V was cut back by 5 bases and J by 3 bases. CDR1 is PRHDT, CDR2 FYEKMQ, per germline (reference sequence). The CDR3 spells CASSPDRADTEAFF. CDR3 sequence (DNA): TGTGCCAGCAGCCCAGACAGGGCAGACACTGAAGCTTTCTTT. Looking up the rest from reference TRBV13 and TRBJ1-1 gives the full variable domain: AAGVIQSPRHLIKEKRETATLKCYPIPRHDTVYWYQQGPGQDPQFLISFYEKMQSDKGSIPDRFSAQQFSDYHSELNMSSLELGDSALYFCASSPDRADTEAFFGQGTRLTVV.

This chain joins TRBV6-5 and TRBJ2-7, with D perhaps given as TRBD1 or TRBD2 (5 bases each). The V gene lost 6 bases and the J gene lost 7 bases, with 16 bases spanning the gap. Germline V gene lookup returns CDR1 MNHEY and CDR2 SVGAGI. The CDR3 spans 13 residues. The CDR3: CASSPWGLGEQYF. The CDR3 DNA is TGTGCCAGCAGCCCCTGGGGGTTGGGAGAGCAGTACTTC.

CDR3 in amino acids: CASSPQGWEELFF. The CDR3 nucleotides are TGCGCCAGCAGCCCACAGGGGTGGGAGGAGCTGTTTTTT. This chain uses TRBV5-1 with TRBJ2-2; 7 bases align to TRBD1. V lost 4 bases and J lost 10; bases outside the gene matches: 7. CDR1 is SGHRS and CDR2 is YFSETQ in the germline V gene. This CDR3 has 13 amino acids.

The count of this clone is one. The chain couples TRBV5-1 to TRBJ2-2, with D tentatively TRBD1 (5 bases). V was pared by 4 bases and J by 1 base, with 8 bases between. The CDR3 loop spans 14 amino acids. Per germline, CDR1 SGHRS and CDR2 YFSETQ. The CDR3 nucleotides read TGCGCCAGCAGCAGGGGCGAGAACACCGGGGAGCTGTTTTTT. This gives the protein CASSRGENTGELFF.

The rearrangement links TRBV6-5 to TRBJ2-7, with TRBD1 matching 10 bases. The CDR3 has 15 residues. Per germline, CDR1 MNHEY and CDR2 SVGAGI. V lost 3 bases to trimming and J lost 2 bases; unmatched junction nucleotides: 4. CDR3 nucleotides: TGTGCCAGCAGTTATCAGACAGGGGGCCCCTACGAGCAGTACTTC. Translated: CASSYQTGGPYEQYF.

This chain connects TRBV7-2 to TRBJ2-7; D is tentatively TRBD1 or TRBD2 (5 bases each). Germline CDR1 is SGHTA and CDR2 is FQGNSA. The CDR3 totals 16 residues. Trimming shortened V by 5 bases and J by 5 bases, and 22 bases separated the two germline ends. For the CDR3, the DNA is TGTGCCAGCAGCATGGCTGGGGACCCAAATCCCCACGAGCAGTACTTC. Protein product: CASSMAGDPNPHEQYF.

V gene TRBV7-9 combines with J gene TRBJ2-7, with a possible D match to TRBD1 (5 bases). V was trimmed by 5 bases and J by 2 bases, leaving 22 bases between them. The length of the CDR3 is 17 residues. The germline CDR1 and CDR2 sequences are SEHNR and FQNEAQ (reference sequence). This chain's CDR3 is CASSRTDISLGTYEQYF. The CDR3, as DNA: TGTGCCAGCAGCCGTACGGACATCTCCTTAGGGACCTACGAGCAGTACTTC.

The rearrangement links TRBV12-5 to TRBJ1-2; D is perhaps TRBD1 (5 bases). This CDR3 has 14 amino acids. Between the trimmed V and J ends, which lost 3 bases and 4 bases, there was a span of 12 bases. Germline CDR1 reads LGHNT; CDR2 reads FRNRAP. CDR3 amino acids: CASGFFLGTYGYTF. In nucleotides, the CDR3 is TGTGCTAGTGGTTTCTTCTTAGGGACCTATGGCTACACCTTC.

This chain uses TRBV15 with TRBJ2-7, with D possibly matching TRBD1 (5 bases). Between the trimmed V and J ends, which lost 0 bases and 1 base, there was a span of 7 bases. The germline gives CDR1 LNHNV, CDR2 YYDKDF (reference sequence). This CDR3 has 14 amino acids. CDR3 sequence reads: CATSRDPGSYEQYF. CDR3 DNA: TGTGCCACCAGCAGAGATCCAGGGTCCTACGAGCAGTACTTC.

The rearrangement joins TRBV30 to TRBJ1-4, with 7 bases matching TRBD1. V lost 0 bases and J lost 8; bases outside the gene matches: 9. The CDR3 contains 15 residues. The germline gives CDR1 GTSNPN, CDR2 SVGIG (reference sequence). CDR3 in amino acids: CAWSVGTGVREKLFF. The CDR3 DNA follows: TGTGCCTGGAGTGTAGGTACAGGGGTGAGAGAAAAACTGTTTTTT.

The rearrangement uses TRBV15 and TRBJ1-1, with D tentatively TRBD1 (5 bases). Germline V CDR1 and CDR2: LNHNV, YYDKDF (reference sequence). The CDR3 extends over 15 amino acids. Between the trimmed V and J ends, which lost 0 bases and 4 bases, there was a span of 12 bases. Written as DNA, the CDR3 is TGTGCCACCAGCAGAGAGATCGACAGCCCCACTGAAGCTTTCTTT. Translating it yields CATSREIDSPTEAFF.

V gene TRBV7-8 combines with J gene TRBJ2-1, with 8 positions matching TRBD2. The CDR3 length is 16 residues. The V and J ends lost 5 bases and 8 bases, in that order; junction bases with no gene match: 14. CDR1 and CDR2 (germline): SGHVS, FQNEAQ. The CDR3 sequence is CASSILGRVGGDEQFF. The CDR3 nucleotides are TGTGCCAGCAGCATCCTTGGACGCGTCGGGGGGGATGAGCAGTTCTTC.

The CDR3 DNA reads TGTGCCTGGAGTGAAGGCTTAAGGCCCCGAAATTCACCCCTCCACTTT. Translated: CAWSEGLRPRNSPLHF. The chain carries TRBV30 and TRBJ1-6; D call uncertain. Trimming removed 1 base from V and 7 bases from J, with 17 bases in between. The length of the CDR3 is 16 residues. CDR1 is GTSNPN, CDR2 SVGIG, per germline (reference sequence).

This clone appeared a single time. The rearrangement uses TRBV7-9 and TRBJ1-2; D is possibly TRBD1 (6 bases). V was trimmed by 3 bases and J by 4 bases, leaving 12 bases between them. In germline, CDR1 is SEHNR, CDR2 FQNEAQ (reference sequence). The CDR3 covers 14 residues. CDR3 in DNA: TGTGCCAGCAGCTTGATCGGGACATTCTATGGCTACACCTTC. The encoded protein is CASSLIGTFYGYTF.